This T cell receptor (beta chain) was found in a study of CD8+ T cells in alopecia areata. Looking at the study overall: For the treated group, dosing was oral tofacitinib at 5 to 10 mg twice daily. Patients took tofacitinib for 6 to 18 months, followed by 6 drug-free months.

After isolation, RNA underwent reverse transcription to generate cDNA as the sequencing template. Measured with immunoSEQ multiplex PCR; TCRdb has only the in-frame clones, and not every one. This table has 180,000 or so clones, about 67% appearing once. Alopecia areata patients provided lesional scalp punch biopsies and peripheral blood, both collected for the study. In regard to this clone: Its antigen remains unidentified.

CDR1 and CDR2 (germline): SGHAT, FQNNGV. V lost 2 bases, J lost 4 bases, and 13 bases lay in between. The CDR3 totals 15 residues. The study's findings and limits: Alphabeta T cells residing in normal skin are also sequenced in scalp samples.

The rearrangement links TRBV11-2 to TRBJ2-3, with D maybe TRBD2 (5 bases). The specimen comprised CD8+ T cells sorted from blood, sampled at week 0. This clonotype originated in a human donor with alopecia areata. CDR3 sequence reads: CASSLFSGSADTQYF. The CDR3 DNA follows: TGTGCCAGCAGCTTATTCAGCGGCTCGGCAGATACGCAGTATTTT. Together with reference TRBV11-2 and TRBJ2-3, the CDR3 gives the full variable domain: EAGVAQSPRYKIIEKRQSVAFWCNPISGHATLYWYQQILGQGPKLLIQFQNNGVVDDSQLPKDRFSAERLKGVDSTLKIQPAKLEDSAVYLCASSLFSGSADTQYFGPGTRLTVL.